These 11 T cell receptor beta chains were all obtained from the same sample, sequenced in a study of T-cell memory formation after mild COVID-19. TCRdb independently ran MiXCR on the 5' RACE reads; one entry per CDR3 protein. The sample records about 400,000 distinct CDR3 sequences, about a sixth being singletons. The source material was PBMCs or a T cell subset sorted from them (not recorded which). These receptors were obtained from a man between 18 and 35 years old who had mild COVID-19 (a few samples of this study predate the infection). Cell type and time point are not known.

This clonotype was counted a few times. The chain couples TRBV7-9 to TRBJ1-2, with D possibly TRBD1 on 6 matching bases. Germline values: CDR1 SEHNR, CDR2 FQNEAQ (reference sequence). V lost 5 bases and J lost 3, with 16 bases in between. The CDR3 is made up of 15 amino acids. The CDR3 region has the DNA TGTGCCAGCAGCACGAACAGGGAGCTCGACTATGGCTACACCTTC. Its protein product is CASSTNRELDYGYTF.

This chain links TRBV7-9 with TRBJ2-2; D is ambiguous. This CDR3 spans 14 amino acids. Germline assignment: CDR1 SEHNR and CDR2 FQNEAQ (reference sequence). Trimming pared 3 bases from V and 5 bases from J, leaving 10 bases between. Here the CDR3 DNA reads TGTGCCAGCAGCTTTCTCTTAGCAACCGGGGAGCTGTTTTTT. Translated, it gives CASSFLLATGELFF.

This clonotype was recorded at least ten times. The chain recombines TRBV5-1 with TRBJ1-1; D unclear. The V gene's germline CDR1 is SGHRS and CDR2 YFSETQ. The CDR3 runs 17 residues. Trimming removed 0 bases from V and 0 bases from J, with 15 bases in between. The CDR3, as DNA: TGCGCCAGCAGCTTGGATGGCTGGCTGGGGATGAACACTGAAGCTTTCTTT. Translated, it gives CASSLDGWLGMNTEAFF.

This clonotype was picked up one time. The V and J genes are TRBV4-1 and TRBJ2-1; D remains ambiguous. The germline V and J ends were trimmed by 3 bases and 7 bases, with 13 bases remaining between them. The CDR3 covers 14 residues. Germline CDR1 reads MGHRA; CDR2 reads YSYEKL. The DNA for the CDR3 is TGCGCCAGCAGCCATCCGTTGGTGAGGAATGAGCAGTTCTTC. Translation gives CASSHPLVRNEQFF.

This clonotype was seen a few times. The rearrangement joins TRBV5-5 to TRBJ1-1; D unresolved. The CDR3 length is 12 residues. Germline-derived CDR1 and CDR2 are SGHKS and YYEKEE (reference sequence). Trimming removed 4 bases at V and 8 bases at J, with 12 bases between. CDR3 bases: TGTGCCAGCAGCCCCAGTTGGGAGGAAGCTTTCTTT. Amino acid sequence: CASSPSWEEAFF.

This clonotype occurred a few times. V gene TRBV5-6 combines with J gene TRBJ2-3, with 11 bases identical to TRBD2. This CDR3 spans 14 amino acids. The germline V gene encodes CDR1 SGHDT and CDR2 YYEEEE. J lost 4 bases, V lost 5 bases, and 3 bases had no gene match. CDR3: CASRTTSGADTQYF. The DNA of the CDR3 is TGTGCCAGCAGAACGACTAGCGGGGCAGATACGCAGTATTTT.

The chain has TRBV5-1 and TRBJ2-2, with 8 bases identical to TRBD1. Germline lookup yields CDR1 SGHRS and CDR2 YFSETQ. The CDR3 runs 16 residues. V shed 0 bases, J shed 5 bases, and the junction held 6 bases outside the gene matches. CDR3 sequence reads: CASSLEAGQGTGELFF. The DNA for the CDR3 is TGCGCCAGCAGCTTGGAGGCTGGACAGGGTACCGGGGAGCTGTTTTTT.

The chain combines TRBV5-4 with TRBJ2-3; 11 bases agree with TRBD2. Germline assignment: CDR1 SGHNT and CDR2 YYREEE (reference sequence). The CDR3 has 16 residues. V lost 4 bases and J lost 3; bases outside the gene matches: 7. The CDR3 DNA sequence: TGTGCCAGCAGCCCGACCACTAGCGGGGGAACAGATACGCAGTATTTT. Translation gives CASSPTTSGGTDTQYF.

V usage is TRBV29-1 and J usage is TRBJ2-3; 7 nucleotides align to TRBD1. Germline CDR1 reads SQVTM; CDR2 reads ANQGSEA. The CDR3 is made up of 12 amino acids. Here the CDR3 reads CIITGDTDTQYF. The CDR3 DNA follows: TGCATTATTACAGGGGACACAGATACGCAGTATTTT.

This clonotype appeared a few times. The chain is built from TRBV28 and TRBJ1-6; 8 bases fit TRBD1. CDR1 is MDHEN, CDR2 SYDVKM, per germline. V was pared by 5 bases and J by 0 bases, with 6 bases of the junction left unmatched. The CDR3 sequence is 17 residues long. This chain's CDR3 is CASSGDRRISYNSPLHF. CDR3 nucleotide sequence: TGTGCCAGCAGTGGGGACAGGCGAATCTCCTATAATTCACCCCTCCACTTT.

The V and J genes are TRBV6-2 or TRBV6-3 and TRBJ2-6; a possible D gene is TRBD2 (5 bases). Germline CDR1 MNHEY, CDR2 SVGEGT. V lost 5 bases to trimming and J lost 0 bases, with 8 bases between them. The length of the CDR3 is 15 residues. The CDR3 region is CASSRTFSGANVLTF. The CDR3 DNA sequence: TGTGCCAGCAGTCGGACTTTCTCTGGGGCCAACGTCCTGACTTTC.